This T cell receptor (beta chain) comes out of a study of blood T cell repertoires in COVID-19 (dated by TCRdb to the early 2020s). Study-level background: Samples covering the acute and convalescent phases of COVID-19 were provided by collaborators in the United States, Italy and Spain. The sample metadata nearly always contained a de-identified subject ID, COVID-19 status, age in years and sex. HLA class I and class II types, where available, came from metadata supplied by the sample provider rather than from assay-based typing. The samples were drawn from the first 160 participants of the ongoing ImmuneRACE study and from 950 to 1,500 subjects provided by 6 global collaborators. Deeply sampled blood TCRbeta repertoires from subjects exposed to, actively infected with, or recovered from COVID-19 were included in the dataset. The prospective study material was composed of cDNA or gDNA derived from T cells, B-cell-depleted T cells, or PBMCs. A freely available public database, intended as a resource for researchers studying the immune response to SARS-CoV-2, is where the repertoires were released. Results and caveats for the whole study, not just this receptor: Clinical and demographic metadata were provided uncurated, with the amount varying by source and participant.

TCRbeta CDR3 regions were amplified from genomic DNA using the immunoSEQ Assay, a bias-controlled multiplex PCR. Processing in the source paper ran as follows. Within the assay, amplification of reference gene primers was used to estimate how many nucleated cells each sample contained. To quantify the absolute abundance of each unique TCRbeta CDR3 rearrangement, sequence reads were collapsed and filtered. For each sample, productive Simpson clonality was calculated by taking the square root of Simpson's diversity index across productive rearrangements. As stored in TCRdb, this immuneACCESS dataset retains in-frame rearrangements with V and J assigned. A fraction of the clones does not appear; measured against another copy, unresolved V genes explain less than half of the discrepancy, and the remainder lacks a known reason. V and J calls and clone size are copied from that table; D and trimming were computed from the DNA. Counted in this sample were some 14,000 clones; 65% to 85% of them appeared once. Clones ranked in the top ten supply roughly 15% of the sample.

Whole blood was collected in K2EDTA tubes by collaborating institutions according to the institutions' own protocols. For TCRbeta analysis, collaborators shipped samples in one of three forms: frozen whole blood, isolated PBMCs, or DNA extracted from either of those sample types. About this clone itself: There is no known antigen for this receptor. Base qualities are missing; no much larger clone stands one base away.

V is cut by 7 bases and J by 4 bases, and the space between the germline ends is 10 bases. From its cysteine to its phenylalanine, the CDR3 spans 13 amino acids. The retained sequence is limited to the CDR3, 39 bases, with the frame set at the first base. CDR1 and CDR2 (MDHEN, SYDVKM) derive from the germline V gene. The sequenced sample was peripheral blood. The clonotype was recovered from a human donor in a cohort sampled during active COVID-19. The chain uses TRBV28 and TRBJ2-2, with the D segment identity uncertain. The nucleotides are TGTGCCAGCAAGAGTAGCAGCACCGGGGAGCTGTTTTTT. Its product reads: CASKSSSTGELFF.